The clone carrying this T cell receptor (beta chain) was seen a few times. The antigen is not known. The source of the sample is a study of vaccination and CD4 T cells after COVID-19. The treatment denotes: roughly 10-day PBMC culture with coronavirus spike peptide pools or control peptides (ViraFEST assay). Unexposed donor CD4+ T cells predated the COVID-19 pandemic, collected 2011-2018. Cultured CD4+ T-cell DNA underwent Oncomine TCR Beta short-read sequencing. DNA came from CD4+ T cells after culture. MiXCR, run by TCRdb on the PCR reads, gives a single entry per CDR3 protein. The profile covers over 7,000 distinct CDR3 sequences, with around half appearing a single time and about 35% taken by the ten largest. This CDR3 has 14 amino acids. The V end lost 1 base, the J end lost 5 bases, and 11 bases lay between the germline ends.

The rearrangement joins TRBV12-3 or TRBV12-4 to TRBJ1-2; unclear D gene. The sample taken for sequencing was CD4+ T cells from blood, cultured in vitro. The source is a human donor in good health. CDR3 sequence reads: CASSLGTPGYGYTF. The CDR3, as DNA: TGTGCCAGCAGTTTAGGGACGCCTGGATATGGCTACACCTTC.